This is a list of T cell receptor beta chains from one sample in a study of control samples from healthy donors and cancer patients. Clones were read by immunoSEQ multiplex PCR, and TCRdb kept only the in-frame ones, dropping some. There are under 450,000 clones in the sample; 75% to 95% occur only once, and just under 6.5% lies in the top ten. Sequenced: PBMCs. The receptors stem from a man aged 35-49 years with head and neck cancer. Both conserved end residues are part of each CDR3. The order of the fields is J gene, clone size, D gene, V gene, CDR3 DNA, CDR3 protein. The D gene is left open where the match is weak. Only some rows state a clone size, as once, few, many or a class for expanded clones.

j_call: TRBJ1-2; clone_size: NA; d_call: TRBD1; v_call: TRBV10-3; cdr3_nt: TGTGCCATCAGTATGCCGGGGGACAGGGGCTACACCTTC; cdr3_aa: CAISMPGDRGYTF
j_call: TRBJ2-7; clone_size: NA; d_call: TRBD2; v_call: TRBV10-1; cdr3_nt: TGCGCCAGCGGCCCGGGAGGGCCAAACTACGAGCAGTACTTC; cdr3_aa: CASGPGGPNYEQYF
j_call: TRBJ2-3; clone_size: once; d_call: NA; v_call: TRBV10-1; cdr3_nt: TGCGCCAGCAGTGACCCCGGGTCGAGCACAGATACGCAGTATTTT; cdr3_aa: CASSDPGSSTDTQYF
j_call: TRBJ1-5; clone_size: NA; d_call: NA; v_call: TRBV30; cdr3_nt: TGTGCCTGGAGTGAGAAGGTCTACGGCAATCAGCCCCAGCATTTT; cdr3_aa: CAWSEKVYGNQPQHF
j_call: TRBJ1-2; clone_size: NA; d_call: NA; v_call: TRBV18; cdr3_nt: TGTGCCAGCTCACCAACCAGGGCGGACTATGGCTACACCTTC; cdr3_aa: CASSPTRADYGYTF
j_call: TRBJ1-5; clone_size: NA; d_call: NA; v_call: TRBV7-2; cdr3_nt: TGTGCCAGCAGCTCCCCGGGGGGAGGGGCGGTTCAGCCCCAGCATTTT; cdr3_aa: CASSSPGGGAVQPQHF
j_call: TRBJ1-2; clone_size: NA; d_call: NA; v_call: TRBV6-5; cdr3_nt: TGTGCCAGCAGTTACGCGGACGGCTACTATGGCTACACCTTC; cdr3_aa: CASSYADGYYGYTF
j_call: TRBJ2-7; clone_size: NA; d_call: TRBD1; v_call: TRBV15; cdr3_nt: TGTGCCACCAGCAGAGGGACAGGGGGCGTTTACGAGCAGTACTTC; cdr3_aa: CATSRGTGGVYEQYF
j_call: TRBJ1-2; clone_size: NA; d_call: TRBD1; v_call: TRBV30; cdr3_nt: TGTGCCTGGAGCGCCCAGGGGGCGTGGCCCTATGGCTACACCTTC; cdr3_aa: CAWSAQGAWPYGYTF
j_call: TRBJ2-1; clone_size: NA; d_call: NA; v_call: TRBV4-1; cdr3_nt: TGCGTCAGCAGCCCCGGGACGGATGAGCAGTTCTTC; cdr3_aa: CVSSPGTDEQFF
j_call: TRBJ1-1; clone_size: NA; d_call: NA; v_call: TRBV19; cdr3_nt: TGTGCCAGTAGTATAAATGGGGTCCCAAACACTGAAGCTTTCTTT; cdr3_aa: CASSINGVPNTEAFF
j_call: TRBJ2-7; clone_size: once; d_call: NA; v_call: TRBV6-5; cdr3_nt: TGTGCCAGCAGCGACACGGGGCTTTACGAGCAGTACTTC; cdr3_aa: CASSDTGLYEQYF
j_call: TRBJ1-2; clone_size: NA; d_call: TRBD1; v_call: TRBV7-2; cdr3_nt: TGTGCCAGCAGCTTAGAGAGGGGGCGGATCAATGGCTACACCTTC; cdr3_aa: CASSLERGRINGYTF
j_call: TRBJ2-2; clone_size: NA; d_call: NA; v_call: TRBV6-5; cdr3_nt: TGTGCCAGCAGAGGAACCGGGGAGCTGTTTTTT; cdr3_aa: CASRGTGELFF
j_call: TRBJ1-4; clone_size: NA; d_call: NA; v_call: TRBV5-1; cdr3_nt: TGCGCCAGCAGCTTTACCGGGACAAGGAATGAAAAACTGTTTTTT; cdr3_aa: CASSFTGTRNEKLFF
j_call: TRBJ2-3; clone_size: NA; d_call: NA; v_call: TRBV18; cdr3_nt: TGTGCCAGCTCACCACAGGGGGACCCCGATACGCAGTATTTT; cdr3_aa: CASSPQGDPDTQYF
j_call: TRBJ2-1; clone_size: NA; d_call: NA; v_call: TRBV19; cdr3_nt: TGTGCCAGTAGTGTCGGGGACTACAATGAGCAGTTCTTC; cdr3_aa: CASSVGDYNEQFF
j_call: TRBJ1-2; clone_size: NA; d_call: TRBD1; v_call: TRBV19; cdr3_nt: TGTGCCAGTAGTACCACCCGGGACAGTAACTATGGCTACACCTTC; cdr3_aa: CASSTTRDSNYGYTF
j_call: TRBJ1-2; clone_size: NA; d_call: TRBD1; v_call: TRBV6-5; cdr3_nt: TGTGCCAGCAGTTTCGACAGGGGGGCCTATGGCTACACCTTC; cdr3_aa: CASSFDRGAYGYTF